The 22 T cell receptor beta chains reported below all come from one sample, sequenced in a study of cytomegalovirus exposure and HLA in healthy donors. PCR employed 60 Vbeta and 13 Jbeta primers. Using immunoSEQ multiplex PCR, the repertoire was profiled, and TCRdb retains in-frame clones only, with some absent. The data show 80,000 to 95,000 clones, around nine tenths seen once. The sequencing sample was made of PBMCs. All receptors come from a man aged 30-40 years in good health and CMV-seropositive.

CDR3 sequence: CASSQQSYSGVGETQYF. CDR3 bases: TGTGCCAGCAGCCAACAGTCTTATTCGGGAGTTGGGGAGACCCAGTACTTC. The chain has TRBV5-4 and TRBJ2-5; the D gene is possibly TRBD2 (6 bases). V was trimmed by 4 bases and J by 5 bases, leaving 24 bases between them. Germline V gene data show CDR1 as SGHNT and CDR2 as YYREEE (reference sequence). The CDR3 totals 17 residues. The full variable domain, with the rest looked up from reference TRBV5-4 and TRBJ2-5, is ETGVTQSPTHLIKTRGQQVTLRCSSQSGHNTVSWYQQALGQGPQFIFQYYREEENGRGNFPPRFSGLQFPNYSSELNVNALELDDSALYLCASSQQSYSGVGETQYFGPGTRLLVL.

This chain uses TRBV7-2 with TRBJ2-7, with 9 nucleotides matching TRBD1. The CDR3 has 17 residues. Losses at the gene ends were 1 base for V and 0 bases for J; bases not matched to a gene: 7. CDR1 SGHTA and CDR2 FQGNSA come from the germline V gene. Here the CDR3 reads CASSLGAGTGNSYEQYF. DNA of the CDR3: TGTGCCAGCAGCTTAGGCGCCGGGACAGGGAACTCCTACGAGCAGTACTTC.

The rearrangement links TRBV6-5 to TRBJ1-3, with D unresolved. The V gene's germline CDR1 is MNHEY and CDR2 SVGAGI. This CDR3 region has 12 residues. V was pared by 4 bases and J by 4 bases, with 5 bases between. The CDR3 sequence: CASSSLGNTIYF. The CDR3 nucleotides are TGTGCCAGCAGTTCCTTAGGAAACACCATATATTTT.

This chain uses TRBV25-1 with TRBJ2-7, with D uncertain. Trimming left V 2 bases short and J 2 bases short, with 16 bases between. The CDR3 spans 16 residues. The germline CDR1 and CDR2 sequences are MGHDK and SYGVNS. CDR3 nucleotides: TGTGCCAGCAGTGAAGGTGGCAGAATCGAAACCTACGAGCAGTACTTC. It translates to CASSEGGRIETYEQYF.

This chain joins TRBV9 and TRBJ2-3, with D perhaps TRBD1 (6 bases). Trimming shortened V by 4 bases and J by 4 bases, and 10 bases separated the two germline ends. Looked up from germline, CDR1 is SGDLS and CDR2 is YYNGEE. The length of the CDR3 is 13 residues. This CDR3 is CASSPHRADTQYF. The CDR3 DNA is TGTGCCAGCAGCCCGCACAGGGCAGATACGCAGTATTTT.

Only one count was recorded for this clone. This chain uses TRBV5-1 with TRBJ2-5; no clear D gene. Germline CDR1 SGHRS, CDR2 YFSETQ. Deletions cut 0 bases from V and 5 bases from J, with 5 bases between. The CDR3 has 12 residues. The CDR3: CASSLGPETQYF. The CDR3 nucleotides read TGCGCCAGCAGCTTGGGTCCGGAGACCCAGTACTTC.

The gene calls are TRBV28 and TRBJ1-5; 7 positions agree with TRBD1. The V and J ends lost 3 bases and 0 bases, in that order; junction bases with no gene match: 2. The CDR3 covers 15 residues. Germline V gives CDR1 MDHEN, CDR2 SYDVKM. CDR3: CASSFWTGSNQPQHF. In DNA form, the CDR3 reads TGTGCCAGCAGTTTCTGGACAGGTAGCAATCAGCCCCAGCATTTT.

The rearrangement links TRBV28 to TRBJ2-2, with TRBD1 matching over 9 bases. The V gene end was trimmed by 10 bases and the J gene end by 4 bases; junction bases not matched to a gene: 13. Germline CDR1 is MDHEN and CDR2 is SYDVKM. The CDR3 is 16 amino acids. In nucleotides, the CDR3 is TGTGCCACATTGGGTAGCCGGGACAGGGTCACCGGGGAGCTGTTTTTT. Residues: CATLGSRDRVTGELFF.

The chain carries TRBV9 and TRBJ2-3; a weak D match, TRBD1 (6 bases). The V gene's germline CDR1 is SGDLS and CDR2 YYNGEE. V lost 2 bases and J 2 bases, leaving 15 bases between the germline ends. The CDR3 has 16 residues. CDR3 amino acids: CASSVSTGSPTDTQYF. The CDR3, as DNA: TGTGCCAGCAGCGTGAGTACAGGGAGTCCCACAGATACGCAGTATTTT.

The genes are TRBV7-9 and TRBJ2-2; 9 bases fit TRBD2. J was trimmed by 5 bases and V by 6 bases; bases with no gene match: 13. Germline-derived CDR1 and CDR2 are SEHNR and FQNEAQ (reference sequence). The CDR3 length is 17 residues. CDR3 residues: CASSTYRAGGGTGELFF. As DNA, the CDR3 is TGTGCCAGCAGTACCTATAGAGCGGGAGGTGGGACCGGGGAGCTGTTTTTT.

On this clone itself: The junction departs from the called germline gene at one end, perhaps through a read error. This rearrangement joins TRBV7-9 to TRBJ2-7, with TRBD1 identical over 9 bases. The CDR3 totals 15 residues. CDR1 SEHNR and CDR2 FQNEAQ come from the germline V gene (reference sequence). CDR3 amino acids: CSSSLITGTGNEQYF. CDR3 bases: TGTTCCAGCAGCTTAATAACCGGGACAGGGAACGAGCAGTACTTC.

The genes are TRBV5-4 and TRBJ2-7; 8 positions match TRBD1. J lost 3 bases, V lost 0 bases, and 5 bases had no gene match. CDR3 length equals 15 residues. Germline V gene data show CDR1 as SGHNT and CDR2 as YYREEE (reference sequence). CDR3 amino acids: CASSLGTGNFYEQYF. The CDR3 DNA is TGTGCCAGCAGCTTGGGGACAGGGAACTTCTACGAGCAGTACTTC.

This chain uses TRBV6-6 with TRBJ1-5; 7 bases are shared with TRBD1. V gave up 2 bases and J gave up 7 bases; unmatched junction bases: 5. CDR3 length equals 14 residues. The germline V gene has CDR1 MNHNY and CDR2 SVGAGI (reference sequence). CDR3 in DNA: TGTGCCAGCAGTTACGACAGGGAGTGGCAGCCCCAGCATTTT. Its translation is CASSYDREWQPQHF.

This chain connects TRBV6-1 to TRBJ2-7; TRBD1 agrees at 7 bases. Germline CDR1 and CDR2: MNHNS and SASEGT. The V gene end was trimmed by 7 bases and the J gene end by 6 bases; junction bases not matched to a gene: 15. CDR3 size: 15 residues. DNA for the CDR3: TGTGCCAGCAAACCACAGCTCGGGACAGCTGGCGAGCAGTACTTC. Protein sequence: CASKPQLGTAGEQYF.

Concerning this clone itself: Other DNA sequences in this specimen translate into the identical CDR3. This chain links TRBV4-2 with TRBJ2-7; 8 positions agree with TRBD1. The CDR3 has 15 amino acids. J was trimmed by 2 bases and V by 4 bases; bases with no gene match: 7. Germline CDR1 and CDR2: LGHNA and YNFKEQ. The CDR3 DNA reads TGTGCCAGCAGCCCTCTAAGGACAGGGACCTACGAGCAGTACTTC. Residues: CASSPLRTGTYEQYF.

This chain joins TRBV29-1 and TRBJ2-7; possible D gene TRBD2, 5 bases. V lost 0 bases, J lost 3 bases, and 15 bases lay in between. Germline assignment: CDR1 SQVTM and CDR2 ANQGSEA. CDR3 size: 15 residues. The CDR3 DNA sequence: TGCAGCGTTGAAGAGGACCGGGAATGGGGCTACGAGCAGTACTTC. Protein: CSVEEDREWGYEQYF.

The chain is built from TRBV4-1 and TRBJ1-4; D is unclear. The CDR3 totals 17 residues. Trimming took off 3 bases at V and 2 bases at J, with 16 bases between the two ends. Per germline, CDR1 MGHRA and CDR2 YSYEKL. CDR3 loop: CASSHPRWEDTNEKLFF. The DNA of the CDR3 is TGCGCCAGCAGCCATCCTAGGTGGGAGGACACTAATGAAAAACTGTTTTTT.

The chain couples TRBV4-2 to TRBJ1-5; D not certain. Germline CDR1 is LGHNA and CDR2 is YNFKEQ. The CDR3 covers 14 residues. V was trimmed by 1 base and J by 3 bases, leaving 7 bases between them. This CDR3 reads CASSQVGFNQPQHF. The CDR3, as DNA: TGTGCCAGCAGCCAAGTTGGCTTCAATCAGCCCCAGCATTTT.

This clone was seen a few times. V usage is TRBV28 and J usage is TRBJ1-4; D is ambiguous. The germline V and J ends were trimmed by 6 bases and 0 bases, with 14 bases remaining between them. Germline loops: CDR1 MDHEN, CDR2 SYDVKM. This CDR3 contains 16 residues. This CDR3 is CASSPILVTTNEKLFF. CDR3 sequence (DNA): TGTGCCAGCAGCCCCATATTAGTTACAACTAATGAAAAACTGTTTTTT.

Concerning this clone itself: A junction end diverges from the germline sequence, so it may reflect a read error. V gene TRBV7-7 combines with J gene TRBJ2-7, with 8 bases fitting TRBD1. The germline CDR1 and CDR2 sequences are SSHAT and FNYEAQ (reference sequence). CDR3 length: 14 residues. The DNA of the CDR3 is TGTGCTAGCAGCCCGGGACAGGACTCCTACGAGCAGTACTTC. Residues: CASSPGQDSYEQYF.

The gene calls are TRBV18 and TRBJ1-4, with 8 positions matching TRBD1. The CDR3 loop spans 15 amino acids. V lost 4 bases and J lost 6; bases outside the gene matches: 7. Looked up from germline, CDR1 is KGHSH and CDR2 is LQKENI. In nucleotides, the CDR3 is TGTGCCAGCTCACGCCGGACAGGGAGACATGAAAAACTGTTTTTT. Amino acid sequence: CASSRRTGRHEKLFF.

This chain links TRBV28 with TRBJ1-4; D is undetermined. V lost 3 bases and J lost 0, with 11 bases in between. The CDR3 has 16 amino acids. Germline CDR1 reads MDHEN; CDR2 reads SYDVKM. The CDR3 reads CASSLNPGTTNEKLFF. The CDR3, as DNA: TGTGCCAGCAGTTTGAATCCGGGAACAACTAATGAAAAACTGTTTTTT.